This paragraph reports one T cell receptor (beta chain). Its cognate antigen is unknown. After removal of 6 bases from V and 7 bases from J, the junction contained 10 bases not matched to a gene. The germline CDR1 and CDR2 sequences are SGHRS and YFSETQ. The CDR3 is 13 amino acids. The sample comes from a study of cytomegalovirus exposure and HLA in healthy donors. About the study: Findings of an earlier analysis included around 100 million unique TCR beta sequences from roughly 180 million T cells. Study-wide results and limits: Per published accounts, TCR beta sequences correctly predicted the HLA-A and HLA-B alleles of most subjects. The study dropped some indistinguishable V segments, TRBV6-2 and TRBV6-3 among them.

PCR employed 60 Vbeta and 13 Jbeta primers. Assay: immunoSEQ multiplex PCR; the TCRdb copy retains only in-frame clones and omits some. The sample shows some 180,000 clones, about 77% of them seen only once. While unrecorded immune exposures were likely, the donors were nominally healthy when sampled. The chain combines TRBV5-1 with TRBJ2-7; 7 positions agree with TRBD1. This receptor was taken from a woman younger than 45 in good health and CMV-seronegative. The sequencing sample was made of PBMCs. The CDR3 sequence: CASKGGDIREQYF. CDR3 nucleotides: TGCGCCAGCAAAGGGGGCGATATCCGGGAGCAGTACTTC.